Listed here are 20 T cell receptor beta chains from one sample, sequenced in a study of blood T cell repertoires in COVID-19. The table came from immunoSEQ multiplex PCR; TCRdb's copy has only in-frame clones and leaves some out. The sample has under 350,000 clones; around 86% are singletons. Input material: peripheral blood. These receptors were obtained from a man younger than 35 with active or convalescent COVID-19.

The chain combines TRBV5-1 with TRBJ2-1, with TRBD1 matching over 8 bases. The CDR3 is made up of 16 amino acids. The germline V gene encodes CDR1 SGHRS and CDR2 YFSETQ. J was trimmed by 8 bases and V by 3 bases; bases with no gene match: 13. The CDR3 protein is CASSSLTTGVNYEQFF. CDR3 bases: TGCGCCAGCAGCTCGCTAACGACAGGGGTCAATTATGAGCAGTTCTTC.

The rearrangement uses TRBV7-6 and TRBJ2-1, with TRBD2 matching 8 bases. V gave up 1 base and J gave up 2 bases; unmatched junction bases: 1. The CDR3 is made up of 15 amino acids. Germline CDR1 reads SGHVS; CDR2 reads FNYEAQ. CDR3 residues: CASSLVGGAYNEQFF. In nucleotides, the CDR3 is TGTGCCAGCAGCTTAGTCGGGGGGGCCTACAATGAGCAGTTCTTC.

The rearrangement links TRBV29-1 to TRBJ2-7; perhaps TRBD1 as D (5 bases). The CDR3 spans 12 residues. Looked up from germline, CDR1 is SQVTM and CDR2 is ANQGSEA. Trimming pared 7 bases from V and 4 bases from J, leaving 14 bases between. The CDR3 reads CSAVGAKYEQYF. In DNA, the CDR3 is TGCAGCGCCGTTGGGGCAAAGTACGAGCAGTACTTC.

The rearrangement joins TRBV27 to TRBJ2-7; no reliable D call. V lost 7 bases to trimming and J lost 7 bases, with 8 bases between them. CDR3 size: 10 residues. Germline loops: CDR1 MNHEY, CDR2 SMNVEV (reference sequence). CDR3 DNA sequence: TGTGCCAGCACGGGTCGGGAGCAGTACTTC. Protein sequence: CASTGREQYF.

This chain connects TRBV4-1 to TRBJ1-2, with 9 bases aligning to TRBD1. The V gene's germline CDR1 is MGHRA and CDR2 YSYEKL. There are 15 residues in the CDR3. Trimming cost V 3 bases and J 2 bases; bases outside gene matches: 4. CDR3 protein: CASSHAGTGNYGYTF. DNA of the CDR3: TGCGCCAGCAGCCACGCCGGGACAGGGAACTATGGCTACACCTTC.

The chain joins TRBV29-1 to TRBJ1-4, with D possibly matching TRBD1 (6 bases). The germline gives CDR1 SQVTM, CDR2 ANQGSEA. The germline V and J ends were trimmed by 7 bases and 4 bases, with 10 bases remaining between them. There are 12 residues in the CDR3. This chain's CDR3 is CSADRNNEKLFF. DNA for the CDR3: TGCAGCGCGGACAGAAATAATGAAAAACTGTTTTTT.

The rearrangement uses TRBV25-1 and TRBJ1-5; 7 nucleotides align to TRBD1. From germline, CDR1 is MGHDK and CDR2 SYGVNS. V shed 3 bases and J 1 base; nucleotides not matched to a gene: 3. The CDR3 contains 15 residues. The CDR3: CASSEETGSNQPQHF. The CDR3 DNA sequence: TGTGCCAGCAGTGAGGAGACAGGGAGCAATCAGCCCCAGCATTTT.

The J gene is TRBJ2-2, the V gene TRBV6-1, with 9 positions matching TRBD2. This CDR3 region has 15 residues. Germline V gene lookup returns CDR1 MNHNS and CDR2 SASEGT. J was trimmed by 5 bases and V by 4 bases; bases with no gene match: 5. The CDR3 reads CASSVAGVRTGELFF. CDR3 nucleotides: TGTGCCAGCAGTGTAGCGGGAGTACGGACCGGGGAGCTGTTTTTT.

The V call is TRBV29-1, the J call TRBJ1-4; no firm D call. In germline, CDR1 is SQVTM, CDR2 ANQGSEA. CDR3 size: 13 residues. The V and J ends lost 6 bases and 0 bases respectively, with 8 bases between them. The CDR3 DNA is TGCAGCGTGCACACCTCAACTAATGAAAAACTGTTTTTT. This sequence encodes CSVHTSTNEKLFF.

The chain recombines TRBV5-4 with TRBJ1-1; TRBD1 might be the D (6 bases). This CDR3 region has 14 residues. V lost 1 base and J 5 bases, leaving 12 bases between the germline ends. Germline CDR1 and CDR2: SGHNT and YYREEE (reference sequence). The DNA of the CDR3 is TGTGCCAGCAGCTTGAGGACAGACAGGACTGAAGCTTTCTTT. This translates into CASSLRTDRTEAFF.

The chain employs TRBV4-2 and TRBJ1-4; D is perhaps TRBD1 (5 bases). The CDR3 is 15 residues long. Germline V gene sequence: CDR1 LGHNA, CDR2 YNFKEQ. V was clipped by 3 bases and J by 8 bases, with 16 bases between them. The CDR3 loop is CASSQDTGGGEKLFF. The CDR3, as DNA: TGTGCCAGCAGCCAGGATACCGGGGGTGGGGAAAAACTGTTTTTT.

The V call is TRBV5-6, the J call TRBJ2-2; D might be TRBD2 (5 bases). Looked up from germline, CDR1 is SGHDT and CDR2 is YYEEEE. The CDR3 is 13 amino acids. V lost 0 bases and J 6 bases, leaving 6 bases between the germline ends. CDR3 coding DNA: TGTGCCAGCAGCTTGGGGGGAGCCGGGGAGCTGTTTTTT. Its protein is CASSLGGAGELFF. The full variable domain, in which reference TRBV5-6 and TRBJ2-2 provide the parts outside the CDR3, is DAGVTQSPTHLIKTRGQQVTLRCSPKSGHDTVSWYQQALGQGPQFIFQYYEEEERQRGNFPDRFSGHQFPNYSSELNVNALLLGDSALYLCASSLGGAGELFFGEGSRLTVL.

This chain links TRBV5-1 with TRBJ1-1; tentatively, D is TRBD1 (6 bases). Trimming stripped 5 bases from V and 5 bases from J, with 16 bases between. The germline gives CDR1 SGHRS, CDR2 YFSETQ. This CDR3 is built from 14 residues. CDR3: CASRFAGEGTEAFF. Written as DNA, the CDR3 is TGCGCCAGCAGGTTTGCAGGGGAGGGAACTGAAGCTTTCTTT.

This rearrangement joins TRBV3-1 (or the pseudogene TRBV3-2) to TRBJ1-2; 8 nucleotides align to TRBD1. CDR3 size: 15 residues. Per the germline V gene, CDR1 is LGHDT and CDR2 is YNNKEL (reference sequence). Unmatched junction bases numbered 7, after V lost 0 bases and J lost 7 bases. In DNA, the CDR3 is TGTGCCAGCAGCCAAGAACGGACAGGGACTGGTGGCTACACCTTC. Protein product: CASSQERTGTGGYTF.

The J gene is TRBJ2-7, the V gene TRBV12-3 or TRBV12-4; D call uncertain. The CDR3 has 11 amino acids. The V end lost 5 bases, the J end lost 5 bases, and 7 bases lay between the germline ends. CDR3 residues: CASSRYNEQYF. The CDR3 DNA reads as TGTGCCAGCAGTCGTTACAACGAGCAGTACTTC.

The chain couples TRBV18 to TRBJ1-1; no clear D gene. In germline, CDR1 is KGHSH, CDR2 LQKENI. V was pared by 3 bases and J by 12 bases, with 14 bases between. The CDR3 runs 12 residues. Here the CDR3 reads CASSPSGKETFF. In nucleotides, the CDR3 is TGTGCCAGCTCACCCTCCGGCAAGGAGACTTTCTTT.

The chain has TRBV5-1 and TRBJ2-1; TRBD2 agrees at 10 bases. V lost 3 bases and J lost 4; bases outside the gene matches: 7. The germline CDR1 and CDR2 sequences are SGHRS and YFSETQ. The CDR3 is made up of 16 amino acids. The CDR3 bases are TGCGCCAGCAGCTCCTTTAGCGGGGGGCCTTACAATGAGCAGTTCTTC. This encodes CASSSFSGGPYNEQFF.

In DNA, the CDR3 is TGTGCCAGCAGCGACCCTACAGGTACCTACGAGCAGTACTTC. Translating gives CASSDPTGTYEQYF. The genes are TRBV6-5 and TRBJ2-7, with D possibly being TRBD1 (5 bases). Germline V lookup: CDR1 MNHEY, CDR2 SVGAGI. The germline V and J ends were trimmed by 6 bases and 2 bases, with 14 bases remaining between them. The CDR3 has 14 residues.

The chain combines TRBV5-1 with TRBJ1-2, with D unclear. The V end lost 2 bases, the J end lost 3 bases, and 14 bases lay between the germline ends. Germline V gene sequence: CDR1 SGHRS, CDR2 YFSETQ. The CDR3 loop spans 15 amino acids. In nucleotides, the CDR3 is TGCGCCAGCAGCTTAGGAGGTGGTATATACTATGGCTACACCTTC. Translating gives CASSLGGGIYYGYTF.

The V and J genes are TRBV7-9 and TRBJ1-1; unclear D gene. This CDR3 comprises 14 residues. The ends were cut back, 2 bases at V and 0 bases at J, with 7 bases in the middle. Germline CDR1 reads SEHNR; CDR2 reads FQNEAQ (reference sequence). This CDR3 is CASSLFEMNTEAFF. CDR3 coding DNA: TGTGCCAGCAGCTTATTCGAGATGAACACTGAAGCTTTCTTT.